This T cell receptor beta chain was sequenced during a study of blood T cell repertoires in COVID-19. This clone was detected once. This table comes from immunoSEQ multiplex PCR, and its TCRdb copy is limited to in-frame clones, with some not included. In the table there are about 150,000 clones, roughly 80% of which are singletons. CDR3 length: 12 amino acids. The V end lost 3 bases, the J end lost 9 bases, and 9 bases lay between the germline ends. The sequenced sample consisted of peripheral blood. The sequence was collected from an elderly woman with acute or convalescent COVID-19. This sequence joins TRBV12-3 or TRBV12-4 and TRBJ1-5; unclear D gene. The CDR3 nucleotides are TGTGCCAGCAGTTTTCCGGAGGGGCCCCAGCATTTT. It specifies CASSFPEGPQHF.